The 12 T cell receptor beta chains given below trace back to one sample, sequenced in a study of glioma-infiltrating T cells after dendritic cell vaccination. Time point given: after dendritic cell vaccination, including at tumor progression/relapse. Here immunoSEQ multiplex PCR was the method, and the copy in TCRdb shows in-frame clones only, minus some. The table records about 76,000 clones, roughly 87% of them present only once. The material sequenced was blood, taken after dendritic cell vaccination. Source of these receptors: a human donor with glioblastoma.

The chain recombines TRBV2 with TRBJ2-7; 16 bases fit TRBD2. Losses at the gene ends were 7 bases for V and 0 bases for J; bases not matched to a gene: 3. The CDR3 extends over 16 amino acids. CDR1 is SNHLY and CDR2 is FYNNEI in the germline V gene. As DNA, the CDR3 is TGTGCCAGCATGGGGACTAGCGGGAGGGGCTCCTACGAGCAGTACTTC. Translated, it gives CASMGTSGRGSYEQYF. Full variable domain (missing parts from reference TRBV2 and TRBJ2-7): EPEVTQTPSHQVTQMGQEVILRCVPISNHLYFYWYRQILGQKVEFLVSFYNNEISEKSEIFDDQFSVERPDGSNFTLKIRSTKLEDSAMYFCASMGTSGRGSYEQYFGPGTRLTVT.

The chain links TRBV28 to TRBJ1-6, with a tentative D call TRBD1 (6 bases). The CDR3 covers 19 residues. Germline assignment: CDR1 MDHEN and CDR2 SYDVKM. Trimming pared 3 bases from V and 10 bases from J, leaving 28 bases between. In DNA form, the CDR3 reads TGTGCCAGCAGTTTTAAGGGGGGGGGTTCGCGAATTCGGGGCTCACCCCTCCACTTT. Amino acid sequence: CASSFKGGGSRIRGSPLHF. The full variable domain, completed using reference TRBV28 and TRBJ1-6, is DVKVTQSSRYLVKRTGEKVFLECVQDMDHENMFWYRQDPGLGLRLIYFSYDVKMKEKGDIPEGYSVSREKKERFSLILESASTNQTSMYLCASSFKGGGSRIRGSPLHFGNGTRLTVT.

This chain links TRBV28 with TRBJ2-2, with 9 positions matching TRBD1. The V gene end was trimmed by 4 bases and the J gene end by 4 bases; junction bases not matched to a gene: 10. Per germline, CDR1 MDHEN and CDR2 SYDVKM. The CDR3 runs 17 residues. The CDR3 sequence: CASSSINRGRGTGELFF. The CDR3 DNA is TGTGCCAGCAGTTCGATAAACAGGGGGCGCGGCACCGGGGAGCTGTTTTTT.

The V call is TRBV2, the J call TRBJ1-2; 8 bases fit TRBD1. The CDR3 covers 15 residues. Per germline, CDR1 SNHLY and CDR2 FYNNEI. The V segment lost 0 bases and the J segment 8 bases; nucleotides outside the gene matches: 8. CDR3 DNA sequence: TGTGCCAGCAGTGAAGCGCCAGGGGGCGCAGGCGGCTACACCTTC. It yields the protein CASSEAPGGAGGYTF.

This clone was counted between two and nine times. This chain connects TRBV6-5 to TRBJ2-7; no firm D call. Germline V lookup: CDR1 MNHEY, CDR2 SVGAGI. V lost 0 bases, J lost 7 bases, and 13 bases lay in between. This CDR3 is 14 amino acids long. The CDR3: CASSYSRPLGEQYF. The CDR3 bases are TGTGCCAGCAGTTACTCGCGGCCGCTTGGTGAGCAGTACTTC.

The V call is TRBV25-1, the J call TRBJ1-2, with 9 bases aligning to TRBD1. Germline CDR1 is MGHDK and CDR2 is SYGVNS. The V gene end was trimmed by 5 bases and the J gene end by 8 bases; junction bases not matched to a gene: 6. The CDR3 runs 13 residues. The CDR3 is CASSPRTGVGYTF. In nucleotides, the CDR3 is TGTGCCAGCAGTCCACGGACAGGGGTCGGCTACACCTTC.

The gene calls are TRBV18 and TRBJ2-1; D is unresolved. Germline values: CDR1 KGHSH, CDR2 LQKENI. Trimming removed 0 bases from V and 7 bases from J, with 16 bases in between. The CDR3 length is 16 residues. CDR3 region: CASSPPSGVRRNEQFF. DNA of the CDR3: TGTGCCAGCTCACCACCGTCGGGTGTTCGCCGGAATGAGCAGTTCTTC.

On this clone itself: One end of the junction does not line up with germline, which may come from a read error. The rearrangement joins TRBV11-3 to TRBJ2-1; 8 bases are a match to TRBD2. The CDR3 spans 14 residues. The V gene's germline CDR1 is SGHNT and CDR2 YENEEA. The CDR3 loop reads CASSLAGSYNEQFF. The CDR3 nucleotides are TGTGCCAGCAGTTTAGCGGGATCCTACAATGAGCAGTTCTTC.

V is TRBV28 and J is TRBJ2-1, with 7 bases lining up with TRBD2. Germline V CDR1 and CDR2: MDHEN, SYDVKM. The CDR3 runs to 12 residues. J was trimmed by 8 bases and V by 6 bases; bases with no gene match: 4. Written as DNA, the CDR3 is TGTGCCAGCAGGCTACGGGGGGATGAGCAGTTCTTC. Amino acid sequence: CASRLRGDEQFF.

V and J are TRBV2 and TRBJ1-4; 10 positions match TRBD1. V shed 8 bases, J shed 8 bases, and the junction held 8 bases outside the gene matches. Germline V gene data show CDR1 as SNHLY and CDR2 as FYNNEI. This CDR3 has 14 amino acids. CDR3 protein: CASGGDRGDEKLFF. In DNA form, the CDR3 reads TGTGCCAGCGGGGGGGACAGGGGAGACGAAAAACTGTTTTTT.

The chain links TRBV19 to TRBJ2-5; TRBD2 matches 9 bases. The germline V gene has CDR1 LNHDA and CDR2 SQIVND (reference sequence). This CDR3 has 13 residues. The J segment lost 5 bases and the V segment lost 3 bases, leaving 1 base of the junction unmatched. The CDR3 coding sequence is TGTGCCAGTAGTATCCTAGCGGGGGAGACCCAGTACTTC. It encodes CASSILAGETQYF. The whole variable domain, filled in from reference TRBV19 and TRBJ2-5, reads DGGITQSPKYLFRKEGQNVTLSCEQNLNHDAMYWYRQDPGQGLRLIYYSQIVNDFQKGDIAEGYSVSREKKESFPLTVTSAQKNPTAFYLCASSILAGETQYFGPGTRLLVL.

The V gene is TRBV6-5, the J gene TRBJ1-2; D is unclear. Between the trimmed V and J ends, which lost 10 bases and 3 bases, there was a span of 6 bases. Germline V gives CDR1 MNHEY, CDR2 SVGAGI. The CDR3 has 10 amino acids. CDR3 in amino acids: CATSYYGYTF. In DNA, the CDR3 is TGTGCCACCTCGTACTATGGCTACACCTTC.